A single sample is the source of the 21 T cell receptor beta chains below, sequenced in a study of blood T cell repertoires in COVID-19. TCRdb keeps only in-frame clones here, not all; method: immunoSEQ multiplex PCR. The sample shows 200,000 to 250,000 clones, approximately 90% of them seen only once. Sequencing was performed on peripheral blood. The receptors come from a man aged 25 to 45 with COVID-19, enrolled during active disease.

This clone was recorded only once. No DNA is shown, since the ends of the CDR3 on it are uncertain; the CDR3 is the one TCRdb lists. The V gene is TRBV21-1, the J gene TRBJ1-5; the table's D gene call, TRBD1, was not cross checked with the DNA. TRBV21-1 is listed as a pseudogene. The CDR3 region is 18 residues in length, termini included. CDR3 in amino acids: CASSKGGVGQGANQPQHF.

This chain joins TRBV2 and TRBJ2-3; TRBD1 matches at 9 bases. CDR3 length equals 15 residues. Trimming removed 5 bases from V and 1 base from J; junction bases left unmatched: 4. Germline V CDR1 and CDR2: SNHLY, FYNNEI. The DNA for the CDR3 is TGTGCCAGCAGTCGGCGGACAGGGGGCACAGATACGCAGTATTTT. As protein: CASSRRTGGTDTQYF.

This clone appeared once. The CDR3 loop reads CASSPRGALSYEQYF. The CDR3 DNA sequence: TGCGCCAGCAGCCCCCGGGGGGCCCTCTCCTACGAGCAGTACTTC. The chain employs TRBV5-1 and TRBJ2-7; possibly TRBD2 for D (7 bases). This CDR3 comprises 15 residues. V dropped 4 bases and J dropped 0 bases, with 14 bases sitting between them. Germline V gives CDR1 SGHRS, CDR2 YFSETQ.

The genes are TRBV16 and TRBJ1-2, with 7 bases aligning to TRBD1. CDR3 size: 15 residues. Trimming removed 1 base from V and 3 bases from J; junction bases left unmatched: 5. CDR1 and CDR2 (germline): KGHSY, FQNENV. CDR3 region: CASSQLDREDYGYTF. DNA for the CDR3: TGTGCCAGCAGCCAATTAGACAGGGAGGACTATGGCTACACCTTC.

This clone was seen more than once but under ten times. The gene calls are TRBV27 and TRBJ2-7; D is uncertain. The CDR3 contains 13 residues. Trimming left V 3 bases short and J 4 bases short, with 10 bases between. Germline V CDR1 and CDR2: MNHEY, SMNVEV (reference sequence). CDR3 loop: CASSFSNGYEQYF. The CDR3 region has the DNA TGTGCCAGCAGTTTTTCGAACGGGTACGAGCAGTACTTC.

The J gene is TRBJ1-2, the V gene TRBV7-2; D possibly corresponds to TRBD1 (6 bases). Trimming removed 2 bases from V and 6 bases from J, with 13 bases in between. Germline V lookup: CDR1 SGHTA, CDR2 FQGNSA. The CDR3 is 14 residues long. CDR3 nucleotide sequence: TGTGCCAGCAGCTTAAGCGGGGGGGCGGATGGCTACACCTTC. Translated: CASSLSGGADGYTF.

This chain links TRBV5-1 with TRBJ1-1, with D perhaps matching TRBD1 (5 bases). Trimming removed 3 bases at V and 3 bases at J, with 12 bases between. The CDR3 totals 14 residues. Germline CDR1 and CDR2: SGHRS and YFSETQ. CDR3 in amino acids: CASSSSGWDTEAFF. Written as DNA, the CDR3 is TGCGCCAGCAGCTCTTCAGGGTGGGACACTGAAGCTTTCTTT.

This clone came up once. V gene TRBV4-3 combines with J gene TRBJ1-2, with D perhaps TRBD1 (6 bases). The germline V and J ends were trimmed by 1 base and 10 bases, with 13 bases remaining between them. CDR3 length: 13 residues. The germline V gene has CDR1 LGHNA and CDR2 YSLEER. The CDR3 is CASSQALGHNYTF. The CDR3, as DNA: TGCGCCAGCAGCCAAGCCTTGGGACACAACTACACCTTC.

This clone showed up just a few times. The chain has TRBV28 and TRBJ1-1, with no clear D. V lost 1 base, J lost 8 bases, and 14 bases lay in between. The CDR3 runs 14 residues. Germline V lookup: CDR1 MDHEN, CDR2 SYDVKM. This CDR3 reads CASSLSARGREAFF. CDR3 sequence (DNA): TGTGCCAGCAGTTTATCGGCTCGAGGGAGGGAAGCTTTCTTT.

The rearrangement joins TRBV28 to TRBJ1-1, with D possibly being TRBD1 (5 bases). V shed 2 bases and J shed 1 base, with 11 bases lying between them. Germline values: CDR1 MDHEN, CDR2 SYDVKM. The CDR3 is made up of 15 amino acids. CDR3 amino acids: CASSLAGQANTEAFF. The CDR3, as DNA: TGTGCCAGCAGTTTAGCAGGGCAGGCGAACACTGAAGCTTTCTTT.

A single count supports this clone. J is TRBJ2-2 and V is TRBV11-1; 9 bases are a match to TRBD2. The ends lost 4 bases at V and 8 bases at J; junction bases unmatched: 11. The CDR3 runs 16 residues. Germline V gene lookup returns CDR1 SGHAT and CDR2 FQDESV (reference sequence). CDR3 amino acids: CASSSAGSGSLGELFF. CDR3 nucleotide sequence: TGTGCCAGCAGCTCCGCGGGTAGCGGGAGTTTAGGGGAGCTGTTTTTT.

This CDR3 reads CATQVFWREGYSYEQYF. CDR3 nucleotides: TGTGCCACGCAGGTCTTTTGGCGGGAGGGCTACTCCTACGAGCAGTACTTC. The V gene is TRBV25-1, the J gene TRBJ2-7, with 9 bases identical to TRBD2. The CDR3 is 17 amino acids. The V and J ends lost 10 bases and 0 bases, in that order; junction bases with no gene match: 16. Per the germline V gene, CDR1 is MGHDK and CDR2 is SYGVNS.

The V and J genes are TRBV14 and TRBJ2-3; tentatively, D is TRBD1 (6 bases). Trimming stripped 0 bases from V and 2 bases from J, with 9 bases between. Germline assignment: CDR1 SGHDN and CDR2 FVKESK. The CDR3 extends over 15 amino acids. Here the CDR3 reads CASSQEDRITDTQYF. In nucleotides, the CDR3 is TGTGCCAGCAGCCAAGAGGACAGAATCACAGATACGCAGTATTTT. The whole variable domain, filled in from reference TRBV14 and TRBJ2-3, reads EAGVTQFPSHSVIEKGQTVTLRCDPISGHDNLYWYRRVMGKEIKFLLHFVKESKQDESGMPNNRFLAERTGGTYSTLKVQPAELEDSGVYFCASSQEDRITDTQYFGPGTRLTVL.

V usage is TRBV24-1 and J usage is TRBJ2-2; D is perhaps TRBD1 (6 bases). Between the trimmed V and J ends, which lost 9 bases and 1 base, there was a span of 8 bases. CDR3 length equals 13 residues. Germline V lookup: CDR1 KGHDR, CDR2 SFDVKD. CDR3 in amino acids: CATGTMNTGELFF. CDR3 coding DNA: TGTGCCACCGGGACAATGAACACCGGGGAGCTGTTTTTT.

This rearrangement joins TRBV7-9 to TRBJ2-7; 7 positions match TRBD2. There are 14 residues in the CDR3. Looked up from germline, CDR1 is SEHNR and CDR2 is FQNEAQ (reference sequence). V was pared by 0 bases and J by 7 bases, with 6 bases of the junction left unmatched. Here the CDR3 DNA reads TGTGCCAGCAGCTTAGCTGCGGGAGAAGGGGAGCAGTACTTC. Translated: CASSLAAGEGEQYF.

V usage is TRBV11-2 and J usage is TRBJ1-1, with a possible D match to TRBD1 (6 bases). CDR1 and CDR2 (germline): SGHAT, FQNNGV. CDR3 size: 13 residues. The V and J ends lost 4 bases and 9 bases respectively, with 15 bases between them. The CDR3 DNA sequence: TGTGCCAGCAGCTCCGGGTACAGGGATAAAGCTTTCTTT. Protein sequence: CASSSGYRDKAFF.

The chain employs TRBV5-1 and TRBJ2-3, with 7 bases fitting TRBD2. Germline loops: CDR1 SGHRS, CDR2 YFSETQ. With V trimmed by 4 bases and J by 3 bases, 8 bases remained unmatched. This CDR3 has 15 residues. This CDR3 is CASSQRGLRTDTQYF. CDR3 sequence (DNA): TGCGCCAGCAGCCAGCGGGGTTTGCGGACAGATACGCAGTATTTT.

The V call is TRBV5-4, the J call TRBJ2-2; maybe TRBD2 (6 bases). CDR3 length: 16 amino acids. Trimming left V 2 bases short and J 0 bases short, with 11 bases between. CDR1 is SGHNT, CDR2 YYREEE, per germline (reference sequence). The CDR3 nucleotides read TGTGCCAGCAGCTTTGGCGGGGCCACGAACACCGGGGAGCTGTTTTTT. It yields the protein CASSFGGATNTGELFF.

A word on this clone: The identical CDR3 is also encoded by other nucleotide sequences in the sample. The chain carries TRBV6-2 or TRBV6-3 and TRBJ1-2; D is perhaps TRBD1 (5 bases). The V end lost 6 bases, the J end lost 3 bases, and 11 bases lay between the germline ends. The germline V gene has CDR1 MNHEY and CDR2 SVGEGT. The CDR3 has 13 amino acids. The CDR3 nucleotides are TGTGCCAGCAGGCCTACAGGAGACTATGGCTACACCTTC. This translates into CASRPTGDYGYTF.

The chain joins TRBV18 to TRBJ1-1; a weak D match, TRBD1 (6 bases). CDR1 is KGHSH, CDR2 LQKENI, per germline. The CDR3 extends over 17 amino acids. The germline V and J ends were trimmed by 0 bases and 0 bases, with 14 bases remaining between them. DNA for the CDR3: TGTGCCAGCTCACCACCGGGGCAGGGGATCATGAACACTGAAGCTTTCTTT. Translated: CASSPPGQGIMNTEAFF.

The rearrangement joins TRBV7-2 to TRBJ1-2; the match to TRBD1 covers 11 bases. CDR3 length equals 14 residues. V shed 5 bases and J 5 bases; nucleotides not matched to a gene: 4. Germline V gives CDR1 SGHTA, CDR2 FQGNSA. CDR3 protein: CASSGTGGVYGYTF. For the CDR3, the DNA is TGTGCCAGCAGCGGGACAGGGGGAGTGTATGGCTACACCTTC.